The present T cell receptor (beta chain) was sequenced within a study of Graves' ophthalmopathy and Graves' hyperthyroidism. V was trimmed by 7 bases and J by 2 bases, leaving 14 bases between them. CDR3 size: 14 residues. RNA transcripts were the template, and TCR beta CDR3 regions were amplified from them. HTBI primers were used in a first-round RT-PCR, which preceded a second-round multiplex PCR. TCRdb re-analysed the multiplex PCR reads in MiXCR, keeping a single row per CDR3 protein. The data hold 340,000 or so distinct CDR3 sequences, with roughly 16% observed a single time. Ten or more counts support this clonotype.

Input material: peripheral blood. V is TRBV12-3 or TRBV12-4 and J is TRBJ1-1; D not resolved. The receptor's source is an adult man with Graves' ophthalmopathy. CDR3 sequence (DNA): TGTGCCAGCACCATACGAGAGGGTAACACTGAAGCTTTCTTT. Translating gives CASTIREGNTEAFF.